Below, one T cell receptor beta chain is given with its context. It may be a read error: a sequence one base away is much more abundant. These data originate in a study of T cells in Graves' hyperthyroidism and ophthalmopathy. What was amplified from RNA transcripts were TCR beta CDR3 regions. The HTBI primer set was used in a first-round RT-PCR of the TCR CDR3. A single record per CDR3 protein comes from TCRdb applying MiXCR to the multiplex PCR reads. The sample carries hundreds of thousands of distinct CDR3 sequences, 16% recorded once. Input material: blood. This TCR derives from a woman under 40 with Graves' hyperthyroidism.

The CDR3 DNA sequence: TGTGCCAGCGGGAGCCGGAGGAACAATGAGCAGTTCTTC. This encodes CASGSRRNNEQFF. The genes are TRBV6-1 and TRBJ2-1; D possibly corresponds to TRBD2 (5 bases). V was shortened by 8 bases and J by 5 bases, with 13 bases between the two germline ends. From germline, CDR1 is MNHNS and CDR2 SASEGT. The CDR3 consists of 13 residues.